This is a list of T cell receptor beta chains from one sample in a study of blood T cell repertoires in COVID-19. Assay: immunoSEQ multiplex PCR; the TCRdb copy retains only in-frame clones and omits some. The sample records 170,000 or so clones, around four fifths being singletons. Sequenced: peripheral blood. The receptors come from a woman aged 60-75 years with acute or convalescent COVID-19. Each CDR3 is given with its conserved first and last residue. The D gene is left open where the match is weak. Size values are once, few and many counts, or a class for expanded clones, and some rows have none.

-	TRBJ1-5	-	TRBV15	TGTGCCACCAGCAGAGAGGCGGCAGGGTTCAATCAGCCCCAGCATTTT	CATSREAAGFNQPQHF
-	TRBJ1-2	-	TRBV27	TGTGCCAGCAGTTATGCCAGGAACTATGGCTACACCTTC	CASSYARNYGYTF
-	TRBJ2-1	-	TRBV6-2/TRBV6-3	TGTGCCAGCAGTTACGACGGGGTCTCCCCGGGTCGGTTCTTC	CASSYDGVSPGRFF
-	TRBJ2-5	TRBD2	TRBV9	TGTGCCAGCAGCTCCGGACTAGCGGGGCGTCAAGAGACCCAGTACTTC	CASSSGLAGRQETQYF
-	TRBJ2-1	TRBD2	TRBV24-1	TGTGCCACCAGTGATTCTGGCGGGGGGGCCAGTGAGCAGTTCTTC	CATSDSGGGASEQFF
-	TRBJ2-7	TRBD1	TRBV5-5	TGTGCCAGCGGAAACGACAGGGGCCTAGCCTACGAGCAGTACTTC	CASGNDRGLAYEQYF
-	TRBJ1-5	-	TRBV7-9	TGTGCCAGCAGCTTAGCCGCAGGCCCCAATCAGCCCCAGCATTTT	CASSLAAGPNQPQHF
-	TRBJ2-1	TRBD2	TRBV30	TGTGCCTGGAGCCATAGCGGGGGGGCGGGCAATGAGCAGTTCTTC	CAWSHSGGAGNEQFF
-	TRBJ1-2	-	TRBV6-5	TGTGCCAGCAGCCTCCGGGCCGGGGATGGCTACACCTTC	CASSLRAGDGYTF
-	TRBJ1-2	-	TRBV12-3/TRBV12-4	TGTGCCAGCAGTCGCCCCAGGGGTCATGGCTACACCTTC	CASSRPRGHGYTF
-	TRBJ1-3	-	TRBV4-2	TGTGCCAGCAGCCAAGATAGGAGGGACACCATATATTTT	CASSQDRRDTIYF
-	TRBJ2-2	TRBD1	TRBV9	TGTGCCAGCAGCACTCGACAGGGGGGAACCGGGGAGCTGTTTTTT	CASSTRQGGTGELFF
few	TRBJ1-2	TRBD1	TRBV9	TGTGCCAGCAGCGCGAGAGACAGGGAAGGTTCTCTCTATGGCTACACCTTC	CASSARDREGSLYGYTF
-	TRBJ2-7	-	TRBV19	TGTGCCAGTAGTAACCGACAGGTTCTCGCGGAGCAGTACTTC	CASSNRQVLAEQYF
once	TRBJ2-3	TRBD2	TRBV11-2	TGTGCCAGCAGCCTGACTAGCCTATTTAGCACAGATACGCAGTATTTT	CASSLTSLFSTDTQYF
-	TRBJ2-7	-	TRBV7-9	TGTGCCAGCAGCTTGGTTGAGGTCTCCGAGCAGTACTTC	CASSLVEVSEQYF
once	TRBJ2-1	TRBD2	TRBV4-1	TGCGCCAGCAGCCAAGATCCTGGGGGAGCGGGGGGAAGCTCCTACAATGAGCAGTTCTTC	CASSQDPGGAGGSSYNEQFF
-	TRBJ1-6	TRBD1	TRBV2	TGTGCCAGCAGTGGGGACAGGGCAAGAGGCTCACCCCTCCACTTT	CASSGDRARGSPLHF
-	TRBJ1-1	-	TRBV12-5	TGTGCTAGTGGTCCCCCGTGGAGGGAGTACACTGAAGCTTTCTTT	CASGPPWREYTEAFF
-	TRBJ1-4	-	TRBV5-8	TGTGCCAGCAGCTTTGAGGAGGGAAAGAGAAAACTGTTTTTT	CASSFEEGKRKLFF
-	TRBJ2-7	-	TRBV7-2	TGTGCCAGCAGCTTAGAGAGCGGTTACTCCTACGAGCAGTACTTC	CASSLESGYSYEQYF
-	TRBJ2-2	TRBD1	TRBV5-1	TGCGCCAGCAGCATGGGACAGACGAACACCGGGGAGCTGTTTTTT	CASSMGQTNTGELFF
-	TRBJ2-7	-	TRBV7-3	TGTGCCAGCAGTTCAAATTCCGCGGGGAGGACGGGCGAGCAGTACTTC	CASSSNSAGRTGEQYF
once	TRBJ2-7	TRBD2	TRBV13	TGTGCCAGCAGCCTAACTTCCGCGGGGGGGTACCCGTACTTC	CASSLTSAGGYPYF
-	TRBJ1-3	-	TRBV5-1	TGCGCCAGCAGCTTGGAGCAGGCATCTGGAAACACCATATATTTT	CASSLEQASGNTIYF
-	TRBJ2-5	-	TRBV5-6	TGTGCCAGCAGCGAGGTGGGGCGGGAGACCCAGTACTTC	CASSEVGRETQYF
-	TRBJ1-4	TRBD1	TRBV18	TGTGCCAGCTCACCAAACAGGGGTGCTAATGAAAAACTGTTTTTT	CASSPNRGANEKLFF
-	TRBJ2-5	-	TRBV10-1	TGCGCCAGCAGTGGTGCGTTGCAAGAGACCCAGTACTTC	CASSGALQETQYF
many	TRBJ1-5	TRBD1	TRBV10-3	TGTGCCATCCAGATGAAGGGACAGATCAACCCCCAGCATTTT	CAIQMKGQINPQHF
-	TRBJ2-2	TRBD1	TRBV18	TGTGCCAGCTCACCAGCGTGGGGACAGGGGTCGAGCACCGGGGAGCTGTTTTTT	CASSPAWGQGSSTGELFF
-	TRBJ2-7	-	TRBV21-1	TGTGCCAGCAGCAAAGACAGTCTTACCTCCTACGAGCAGTACTTC	CASSKDSLTSYEQYF
-	TRBJ2-1	-	TRBV6-5	-	CASSSSGGANEQFF
-	TRBJ1-4	-	TRBV7-2	TGTGCCAGCAGCTTACGACAGTCAACTAATGAAAAACTGTTTTTT	CASSLRQSTNEKLFF
-	TRBJ1-2	TRBD1	TRBV6-6	TGTGCCAGCAGTTACTCGGACAGGGAGGAGGGCTACACCTTC	CASSYSDREEGYTF
-	TRBJ1-4	-	TRBV29-1	TGCAGCGTTGAAGACAGGTGGTCGAATGAAAAACTGTTTTTT	CSVEDRWSNEKLFF
-	TRBJ2-5	-	TRBV11-3	TGTGCCAGCAGCTTAGTATTACCAATCCGACAGATCCAAGAGACCCAGTACTTC	CASSLVLPIRQIQETQYF
-	TRBJ2-1	-	TRBV2	TGTGCCAGCAGCCGGGACTTCGCCGTCGCAAACAATGAGCAGTTCTTC	CASSRDFAVANNEQFF
-	TRBJ2-7	-	TRBV5-1	TGCGCCAGCAGCTTATCCACCGGAGCCTACGAGCAGTACTTC	CASSLSTGAYEQYF
-	TRBJ2-1	TRBD2	TRBV5-4	TGTGCCAGCAGCCAAACTAGCGGGGGGCCCGGGGAGCAGTTCTTC	CASSQTSGGPGEQFF
-	TRBJ1-4	TRBD1	TRBV7-8	TGTGCCAGCAGCCTCCAGGGGGGAGCAACTAATGAAAAACTGTTTTTT	CASSLQGGATNEKLFF
-	TRBJ2-7	-	TRBV3-1/TRBV3-2	TGTGCCAGCAGCCAAGGGACAGTCCTTTACGAGCAGTACTTC	CASSQGTVLYEQYF
-	TRBJ2-3	TRBD1	TRBV7-9	TGTGCCAGCAGCTTAGGGGACAGGGCGACAGATACGCAGTATTTT	CASSLGDRATDTQYF
-	TRBJ2-3	-	TRBV6-5	TGTGCCAGCAGTTATTATGGTGAGCCCACAGATACGCAGTATTTT	CASSYYGEPTDTQYF
-	TRBJ2-3	TRBD2	TRBV5-4	TGTGCCAGCAGCTTGTCATCTCTAGCGGGGGCCTTCACAGATACGCAGTATTTT	CASSLSSLAGAFTDTQYF
-	TRBJ2-3	TRBD1	TRBV28	TGTGCCAGCAGTCCCTTGGGGACAGGGGATTCAGATACGCAGTATTTT	CASSPLGTGDSDTQYF
-	TRBJ1-2	-	TRBV21-1	TGTGCCAGCAGCACTAGACATGGCTACACCTTC	CASSTRHGYTF
-	TRBJ1-6	-	TRBV19	TGTGCCAGTAGTCTGCGGGACGGGTCCTATAATTCACCCCTCCACTTT	CASSLRDGSYNSPLHF
-	TRBJ2-3	-	TRBV7-9	TGTGCCAGCAGCGACCTTGCGGGTATCACTAGCACAGATACGCAGTATTTT	CASSDLAGITSTDTQYF
-	TRBJ1-5	-	TRBV12-3/TRBV12-4	TGTGCCAGCAGTTTTCCAGGGGATCAGCCCCAGCATTTT	CASSFPGDQPQHF
-	TRBJ1-5	TRBD1	TRBV6-5	TGTGCCAGCAGACAACAGGGACAGGAGCATTTT	CASRQQGQEHF
-	TRBJ2-1	TRBD2	TRBV2	TGTGCCAGCAGTGAAGAGCTTACTAGCGGGGGGGTCTACAATGAGCAGTTCTTC	CASSEELTSGGVYNEQFF
few	TRBJ1-2	TRBD1	TRBV7-2	TGTGCCAGCAGCCCTCGGGAGGGGGCAGTCTATGGCTACACCTTC	CASSPREGAVYGYTF
-	TRBJ1-3	TRBD1	TRBV15	TGTGCCACTCGTGAGACAGGGGAGGGAAACACCATATATTTT	CATRETGEGNTIYF
-	TRBJ1-2	-	TRBV7-9	TGTGCCAGCAGCTTATCAGGGGCGGAAGGCTACACCTTC	CASSLSGAEGYTF
-	TRBJ1-6	-	TRBV19	TGTGCCAGTAGTACAGGAGGGAACTATAATTCACCCCTCCACTTT	CASSTGGNYNSPLHF
-	TRBJ1-2	TRBD1	TRBV7-2	TGTGCCAGCAGCGCTCACGGACAGGGTGATGGCTACACCTTC	CASSAHGQGDGYTF
-	TRBJ1-4	TRBD1	TRBV30	TGTGCCTGGACTGGACAGGGGGCGGGTAAACTGTTTTTT	CAWTGQGAGKLFF